The rows below give T cell receptor beta chains drawn from one sample of a study of sequential checkpoint blockade in melanoma. Repertoires were generated with immunoSEQ multiplex PCR, while TCRdb's copy carries only in-frame clones and drops some. The top ten hold about 30% of the sample, which has 15,000 to 20,000 clones, 70% to 85% seen once. The material sequenced was CD8+ T cells sorted from blood (inferred from file names), taken from a patient given nivolumab and ipilimumab in sequence. These receptors all stem from a human donor with melanoma. The CDR3 runs from the conserved cysteine through the conserved F or W. Each record gives: J gene, V gene, CDR3 protein.

J gene: TRBJ2-1
V gene: TRBV27
CDR3 protein: CASSWSGSSYNEQFF

J gene: TRBJ2-6
V gene: TRBV2
CDR3 protein: CASSRSSGANVLTF

J gene: TRBJ1-5
V gene: TRBV7-9
CDR3 protein: CASSSGPRGQPQHF

J gene: TRBJ2-3
V gene: TRBV11-2
CDR3 protein: CASSLSTFNPYTDTQYF

J gene: TRBJ1-5
V gene: TRBV19
CDR3 protein: CASSLSRDSNQPQHF

J gene: TRBJ1-3
V gene: TRBV19
CDR3 protein: CASSIPDTIYF

J gene: TRBJ1-1
V gene: TRBV28
CDR3 protein: CASSSIRANSGTEAFF

J gene: TRBJ2-7
V gene: TRBV4-3
CDR3 protein: CASSQSTTYEQYF

J gene: TRBJ2-7
V gene: TRBV6-1
CDR3 protein: CASSAGSDSSYEQYF

J gene: TRBJ2-5
V gene: TRBV27
CDR3 protein: CASSPDPSGQETQYF

J gene: TRBJ2-5
V gene: TRBV6-6
CDR3 protein: CASELSETQYF

J gene: -
V gene: TRBV4-1
CDR3 protein: CASSQSFTGKSYEQYF

J gene: TRBJ2-1
V gene: TRBV7-8
CDR3 protein: CATQRGYEQFF

J gene: TRBJ2-5
V gene: TRBV7-2
CDR3 protein: CASSFTGQETQYF

J gene: TRBJ2-5
V gene: TRBV5-5
CDR3 protein: CASSLGVSAEQYF

J gene: TRBJ1-1
V gene: TRBV11-2
CDR3 protein: CASSLVQGANTEAFF

J gene: TRBJ1-1
V gene: TRBV29-1
CDR3 protein: CSDIEDRDTEAFF

J gene: TRBJ1-6
V gene: TRBV27
CDR3 protein: CASSLSTGSSYNSPLHF

J gene: TRBJ2-1
V gene: TRBV27
CDR3 protein: CASSGLASYNEQFF

J gene: TRBJ2-1
V gene: TRBV4-1
CDR3 protein: CASSLHETSISYNEQFF

J gene: TRBJ2-7
V gene: TRBV7-2
CDR3 protein: CASSFGESYEQYF

J gene: TRBJ2-3
V gene: TRBV5-4
CDR3 protein: CASSFGVAGGGTDTQYF

J gene: TRBJ1-5
V gene: TRBV5-4
CDR3 protein: CASSLAGGSNQPQHF

J gene: TRBJ2-7
V gene: TRBV27
CDR3 protein: CASSLGNPIGQDYEQYF

J gene: TRBJ1-2
V gene: TRBV7-9
CDR3 protein: CASSFVGDRLNGYTF

J gene: TRBJ2-1
V gene: TRBV5-1
CDR3 protein: CASSLALAGSSNEQFF

J gene: TRBJ1-5
V gene: TRBV11-3
CDR3 protein: CASSPRPGGGYSNQPQHF

J gene: TRBJ2-3
V gene: TRBV27
CDR3 protein: CASRTGSVTQYF

J gene: TRBJ2-7
V gene: TRBV13
CDR3 protein: CASSQSGTGAYEQYF

J gene: -
V gene: TRBV13
CDR3 protein: CASSLGPTATYEQYF

J gene: TRBJ2-2
V gene: TRBV6-4
CDR3 protein: CASSDGGSHTGELFF

J gene: TRBJ2-7
V gene: TRBV27
CDR3 protein: CASSFGGRVYEQYF

J gene: TRBJ2-3
V gene: TRBV5-1
CDR3 protein: CASGGTGFPDTQYF

J gene: TRBJ1-1
V gene: TRBV30
CDR3 protein: CAWRAGGTPEAFF

J gene: TRBJ2-1
V gene: TRBV6-4
CDR3 protein: CASSDSPRNEQFF

J gene: TRBJ2-1
V gene: TRBV30
CDR3 protein: CAWSVIAGGYNEQFF

J gene: TRBJ1-2
V gene: TRBV6-4
CDR3 protein: CASSEEGQGFDGYTF

J gene: TRBJ2-7
V gene: TRBV4-1
CDR3 protein: CASSRTGAEQYF

J gene: TRBJ1-3
V gene: TRBV19
CDR3 protein: CATGQVGRNTIYF

J gene: TRBJ2-5
V gene: TRBV6-1
CDR3 protein: CASSGTPGGGGTQYF

J gene: TRBJ2-7
V gene: TRBV13
CDR3 protein: CASSTTLAVYEQYF

J gene: TRBJ2-1
V gene: TRBV4-1
CDR3 protein: CASSQQGAGSSYNEQFF

J gene: TRBJ2-7
V gene: TRBV5-4
CDR3 protein: CASSLAPGGSLYEQYF